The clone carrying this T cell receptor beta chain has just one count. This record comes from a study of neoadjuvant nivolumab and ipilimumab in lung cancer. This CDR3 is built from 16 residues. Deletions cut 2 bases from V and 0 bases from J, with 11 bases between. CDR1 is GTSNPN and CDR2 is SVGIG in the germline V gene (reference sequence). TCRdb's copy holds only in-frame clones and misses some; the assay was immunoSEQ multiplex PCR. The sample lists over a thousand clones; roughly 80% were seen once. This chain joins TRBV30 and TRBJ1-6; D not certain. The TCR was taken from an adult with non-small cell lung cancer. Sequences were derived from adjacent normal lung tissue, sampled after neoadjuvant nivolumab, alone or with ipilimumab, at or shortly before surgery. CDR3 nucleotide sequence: TGTGCCTGGAGTCACGGGCAGAGCTCCTATAATTCACCCCTCCACTTT. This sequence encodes CAWSHGQSSYNSPLHF.